This entry describes one T cell receptor beta chain. This clone was found once. The antigen this receptor binds is unknown. No base qualities exist here, and no much larger clone lies one base off it. Enrolling through a virtual design, the prospective study's participants ranged in age from roughly 18 to 100 years and lived across around 25 United States geographic areas. In the prospective study, participants were assigned to cohorts based on the clinical history participants reported in a screening survey and a study questionnaire. Recovered participants in ImmuneRACE Cohort 3 were defined by two consecutive negative NP/OP PCR tests, clearance by a healthcare professional, or resolution of symptoms. In the prospective study, whole blood, serum and a nasopharyngeal or oropharyngeal swab were collected from each participant by mobile phlebotomists. Participants in the prospective study had the option to provide additional blood draws and questionnaires over a roughly 2-month period. Blood samples from the prospective study were shipped frozen or at room temperature prior to DNA extraction.

The germline V gene specifies MNHEY as CDR1 and SVGAGI as CDR2. The junction carries 9 bases between V and J, which are trimmed by 6 bases and 4 bases respectively. Measured from the cysteine to the phenylalanine, the CDR3 is 12 residues long. Just CDR3 DNA is preserved here, 36 bases in frame from base 1. This entry is derived from a study of blood T cell repertoires in COVID-19 (dated by TCRdb to 2018 to 2021). Background for the entire study: Samples covering the acute and convalescent phases of COVID-19 were provided by collaborators in the United States, Italy and Spain. The prospective study material was composed of cDNA or gDNA derived from T cells, B-cell-depleted T cells, or PBMCs. The dataset comprised deeply sampled blood TCRbeta repertoires from subjects exposed to, actively infected with, or recovered from COVID-19. A freely available public database, intended as a resource for researchers studying the immune response to SARS-CoV-2, is where the repertoires were released. Samples were obtained from the ongoing ImmuneRACE study (first 160 participants) and from 950 to 1,500 subjects provided by 6 global collaborators. The sample metadata nearly always contained a de-identified subject ID, COVID-19 status, age in years and sex. Where available, HLA class I and class II types were obtained from metadata supplied by the sample provider rather than from assay-based typing.

TCRbeta CDR3 regions were amplified from genomic DNA using the immunoSEQ Assay, a bias-controlled multiplex PCR. The published analysis was carried out like this. Within the assay, amplification of reference gene primers was used to estimate how many nucleated cells each sample contained. To quantify the absolute abundance of each unique TCRbeta CDR3 rearrangement, sequence reads were collapsed and filtered. For each sample, productive Simpson clonality was calculated by taking the square root of Simpson's diversity index across productive rearrangements. TCRdb retrieved this table from immuneACCESS and kept in-frame rearrangements only. Not all clones are present; in checked studies, unresolved V genes account for under half, and no reason is known for the remainder. V, J and clone size derive from that table, while D and trimming were established from the DNA sequence. The sample has 200,000 or so clones on record, about 87% of them singletons. The ten largest clones take up 2.6% of the sample.

Overall study outcomes, separate from this receptor: The amount of clinical and demographic metadata varied by source and participant and was provided uncurated.

The V and J segments used are TRBV6-5 and TRBJ2-5; possibly the D gene is TRBD2, per 6 matching bases. The receptor comes from a woman younger than 45 who had recovered from COVID-19. Input material: PBMCs or T cells enriched from blood (not recorded which). The CDR3 region has the sequence CASSRDLETQYF. The base sequence is TGTGCCAGCAGCCGGGACTTAGAGACCCAGTACTTC.